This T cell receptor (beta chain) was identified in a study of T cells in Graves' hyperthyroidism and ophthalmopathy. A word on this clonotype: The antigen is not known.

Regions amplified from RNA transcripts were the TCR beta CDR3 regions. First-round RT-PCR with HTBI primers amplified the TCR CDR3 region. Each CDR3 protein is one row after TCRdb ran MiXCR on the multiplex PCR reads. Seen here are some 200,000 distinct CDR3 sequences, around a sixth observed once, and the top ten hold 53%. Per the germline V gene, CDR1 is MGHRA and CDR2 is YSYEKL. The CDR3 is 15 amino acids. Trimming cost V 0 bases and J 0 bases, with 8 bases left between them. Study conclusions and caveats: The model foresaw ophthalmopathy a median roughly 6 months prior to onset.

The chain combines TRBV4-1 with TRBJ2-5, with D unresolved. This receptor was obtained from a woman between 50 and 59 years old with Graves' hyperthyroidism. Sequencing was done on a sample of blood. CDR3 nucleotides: TGCGCCAGCAGCCAAGATCCGACGGACCAAGAGACCCAGTACTTC. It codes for CASSQDPTDQETQYF.